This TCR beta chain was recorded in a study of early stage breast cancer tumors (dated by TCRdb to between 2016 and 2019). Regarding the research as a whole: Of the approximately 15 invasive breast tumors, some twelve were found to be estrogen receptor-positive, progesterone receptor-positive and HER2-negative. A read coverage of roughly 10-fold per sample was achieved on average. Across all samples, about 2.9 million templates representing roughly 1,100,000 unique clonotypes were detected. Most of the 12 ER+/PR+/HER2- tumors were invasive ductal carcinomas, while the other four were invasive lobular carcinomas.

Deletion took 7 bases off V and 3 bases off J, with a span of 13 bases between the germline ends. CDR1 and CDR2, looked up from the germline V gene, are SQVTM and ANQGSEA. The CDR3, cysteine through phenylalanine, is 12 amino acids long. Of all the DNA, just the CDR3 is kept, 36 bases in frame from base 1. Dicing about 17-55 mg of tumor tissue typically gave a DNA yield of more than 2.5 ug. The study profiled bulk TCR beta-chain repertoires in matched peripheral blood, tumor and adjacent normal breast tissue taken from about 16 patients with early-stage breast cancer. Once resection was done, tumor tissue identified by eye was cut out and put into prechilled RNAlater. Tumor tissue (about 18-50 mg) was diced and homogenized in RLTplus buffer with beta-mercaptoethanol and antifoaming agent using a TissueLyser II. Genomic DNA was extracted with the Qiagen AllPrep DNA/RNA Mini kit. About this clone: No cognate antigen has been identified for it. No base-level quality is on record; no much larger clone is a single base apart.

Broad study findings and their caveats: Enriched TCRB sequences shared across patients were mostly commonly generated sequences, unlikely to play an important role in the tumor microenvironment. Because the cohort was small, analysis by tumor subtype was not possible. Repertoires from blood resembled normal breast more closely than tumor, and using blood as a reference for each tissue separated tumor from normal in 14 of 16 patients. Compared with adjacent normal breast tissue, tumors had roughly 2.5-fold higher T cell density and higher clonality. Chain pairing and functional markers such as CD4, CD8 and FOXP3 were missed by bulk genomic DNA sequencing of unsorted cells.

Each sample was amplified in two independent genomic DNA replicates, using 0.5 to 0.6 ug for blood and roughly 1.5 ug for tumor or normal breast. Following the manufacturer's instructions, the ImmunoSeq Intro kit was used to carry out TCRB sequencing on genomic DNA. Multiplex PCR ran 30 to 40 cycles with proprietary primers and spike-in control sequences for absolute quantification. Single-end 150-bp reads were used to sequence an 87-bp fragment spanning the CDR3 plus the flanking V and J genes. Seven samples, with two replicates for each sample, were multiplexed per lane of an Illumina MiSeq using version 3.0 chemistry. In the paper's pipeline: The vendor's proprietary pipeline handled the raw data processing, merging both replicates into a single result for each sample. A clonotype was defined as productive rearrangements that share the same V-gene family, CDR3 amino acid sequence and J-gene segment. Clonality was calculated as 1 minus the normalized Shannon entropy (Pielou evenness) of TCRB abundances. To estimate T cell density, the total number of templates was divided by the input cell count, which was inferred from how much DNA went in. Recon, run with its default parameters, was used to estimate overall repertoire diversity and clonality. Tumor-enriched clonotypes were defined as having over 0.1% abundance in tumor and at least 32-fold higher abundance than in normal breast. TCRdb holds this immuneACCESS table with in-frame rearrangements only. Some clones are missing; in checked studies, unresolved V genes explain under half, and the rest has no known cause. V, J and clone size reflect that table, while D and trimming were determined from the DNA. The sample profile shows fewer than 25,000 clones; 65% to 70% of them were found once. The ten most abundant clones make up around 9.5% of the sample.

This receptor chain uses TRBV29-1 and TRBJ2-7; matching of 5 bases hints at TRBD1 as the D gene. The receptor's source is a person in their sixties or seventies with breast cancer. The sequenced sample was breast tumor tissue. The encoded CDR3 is CSAGRQSYEQYF. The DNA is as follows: TGCAGCGCAGGACGACAGAGCTACGAGCAGTACTTC.